This T cell receptor (beta chain) emerged from a study of shared clonotypes between healthy human individuals. This CDR3 contains 13 residues. V was cut by 6 bases and J by 2 bases, with 10 bases left in between. Germline V gene data show CDR1 as SEHNR and CDR2 as FQNEAQ (reference sequence). Terminally differentiated effector memory CD45RA+ cells were left out of the naive CD8 fraction, which was CD45RO-negative and positively selected for CCR7. Repertoires were generated with immunoSEQ multiplex PCR, while TCRdb's copy carries only in-frame clones and drops some. The top ten hold around 1.7% of the sample, which has around 1,900,000 clones, just over 90% seen once.

The gene calls are TRBV7-9 and TRBJ1-2, with D uncertain. The receptor comes from a man between 18 and 35 years old in good health. Some clones in this sample may be carry-over from other donors' samples. Sequenced material: naive CD8+ T cells from PBMCs. The CDR3 DNA follows: TGTGCCAGCAGGCACACACCGAACTATGGCTACACCTTC. Its protein product is CASRHTPNYGYTF.